The 30 T cell receptor beta chains below all came from one sample that was sequenced in a study of T-cell memory formation after mild COVID-19. TCRdb reprocessed the 5' RACE reads with MiXCR, giving one entry per CDR3 protein. The table shows roughly 160,000 distinct CDR3 sequences, with 13% occurring only once. What was sequenced was PBMCs or a T cell subset sorted from them (not recorded which). These receptors were taken from a man between 18 and 35 years old who had mild COVID-19 (a few samples of this study predate the infection). Cell type and time point are not known.

The genes are TRBV7-2 and TRBJ1-5, with 7 bases matching TRBD1. CDR1 and CDR2 (germline): SGHTA, FQGNSA. J was trimmed by 4 bases and V by 3 bases; bases with no gene match: 3. CDR3 length: 14 residues. The CDR3 nucleotides read TGTGCCAGCAGCTTCCGGGACAGTAATCAGCCCCAGCATTTT. Translation gives CASSFRDSNQPQHF. Full variable domain (rest looked up from reference TRBV7-2 and TRBJ1-5): GAGVSQSPSNKVTEKGKDVELRCDPISGHTALYWYRQSLGQGLEFLIYFQGNSAPDKSGLPSDRFSAERTGGSVSTLTIQRTQQEDSAVYLCASSFRDSNQPQHFGDGTRLSIL.

The CDR3 loop reads CASSYFQGTTIEKLFF. As DNA, the CDR3 is TGTGCCAGCAGTTACTTCCAGGGGACAACCATAGAAAAACTGTTTTTT. The genes are TRBV6-6 and TRBJ1-4; D might be TRBD1 (6 bases). V lost 1 base, J lost 8 bases, and 17 bases lay in between. CDR3 length: 16 amino acids. CDR1 and CDR2 (germline): MNHNY, SVGAGI (reference sequence).

The CDR3 reads CASSKVSGAGGDQPQHF. The CDR3 nucleotides read TGTGCCAGCAGTAAGGTGTCCGGTGCGGGGGGGGATCAGCCCCAGCATTTT. The chain combines TRBV7-2 with TRBJ1-5; TRBD1 is a possible D gene (5 bases). CDR1 is SGHTA and CDR2 is FQGNSA in the germline V gene. V was trimmed by 6 bases and J by 5 bases, leaving 23 bases between them. The length of the CDR3 is 17 residues.

This chain connects TRBV12-3 or TRBV12-4 to TRBJ2-5, with D perhaps TRBD1 (6 bases). The CDR3 has 15 residues. V gave up 5 bases and J gave up 0 bases, with 13 bases separating them. For the CDR3, the DNA is TGTGCCAGCAGTCCGAAGGACAGAAACCAAGAGACCCAGTACTTC. Its protein is CASSPKDRNQETQYF.

This rearrangement joins TRBV6-2 or TRBV6-3 to TRBJ1-6, with no clear D. Trimming shortened V by 6 bases and J by 5 bases, and 14 bases separated the two germline ends. Germline CDR1 MNHEY, CDR2 SVGEGT. The CDR3 contains 15 residues. The CDR3 loop reads CASSRQRLDNSPLHF. In DNA, the CDR3 is TGTGCCAGCAGCCGACAACGACTGGATAATTCACCCCTCCACTTT.

The V gene is TRBV9, the J gene TRBJ2-1, with TRBD1 matching over 7 bases. Germline loops: CDR1 SGDLS, CDR2 YYNGEE. This CDR3 has 14 amino acids. The ends lost 4 bases at V and 2 bases at J; junction bases unmatched: 3. The CDR3: CASSTGTAYNEQFF. The CDR3 DNA is TGTGCCAGCAGCACCGGGACAGCCTACAATGAGCAGTTCTTC.

The rearrangement joins TRBV2 to TRBJ2-2, with unresolved D. The length of the CDR3 is 13 residues. From germline, CDR1 is SNHLY and CDR2 FYNNEI. V lost 6 bases, J lost 1 base, and 6 bases lay in between. The CDR3 here is CASRPRNTGELFF. CDR3 nucleotides: TGTGCCAGCAGGCCAAGGAACACCGGGGAGCTGTTTTTT.

V is TRBV7-2 and J is TRBJ1-1, with 9 bases matching TRBD1. This CDR3 spans 14 amino acids. V trimming: 5 bases; J trimming: 6 bases; junction bases outside the gene matches: 7. Germline-derived CDR1 and CDR2 are SGHTA and FQGNSA. The CDR3 region is CASSPDRGRPEAFF. CDR3 in DNA: TGTGCCAGCAGCCCGGACAGGGGAAGACCTGAAGCTTTCTTT.

Here the CDR3 DNA reads TGTGCCAGTAGTCCCCCGACTAGCGGGGGGGCGAGTACGCAGTATTTT. Its protein is CASSPPTSGGASTQYF. The chain employs TRBV19 and TRBJ2-3, with TRBD2 identical over 14 bases. Germline V CDR1 and CDR2: LNHDA, SQIVND (reference sequence). The CDR3 contains 16 residues. After removal of 5 bases from V and 8 bases from J, the junction contained 9 bases not matched to a gene.

This chain connects TRBV9 to TRBJ2-2; D possibly corresponds to TRBD1 (6 bases). This CDR3 has 14 residues. Trimming cost V 4 bases and J 6 bases, with 13 bases left between them. Germline CDR1 SGDLS, CDR2 YYNGEE. The CDR3 nucleotides are TGTGCCAGCAGCAGACAGGTGGATCCCGGGGAGCTGTTTTTT. It encodes CASSRQVDPGELFF.

This clonotype was counted a few times. The V and J genes are TRBV5-1 and TRBJ2-3; the match to TRBD2 covers 13 bases. CDR3 length: 16 amino acids. The germline gives CDR1 SGHRS, CDR2 YFSETQ. The V and J ends lost 3 bases and 2 bases, in that order; junction bases with no gene match: 3. Here the CDR3 reads CASSWGLAGPTDTQYF. CDR3 sequence (DNA): TGCGCCAGCAGCTGGGGACTAGCGGGGCCCACAGATACGCAGTATTTT.

DNA of the CDR3: TGTGCCAGCAGTAAAACAGGGGTGGGGACTGAAGCTTTCTTT. It yields the protein CASSKTGVGTEAFF. V gene TRBV6-5 combines with J gene TRBJ1-1; 7 bases fit TRBD1. The CDR3 is 14 residues long. The ends lost 5 bases at V and 5 bases at J; junction bases unmatched: 8. Germline lookup yields CDR1 MNHEY and CDR2 SVGAGI.

This clonotype came up many times. The genes are TRBV12-3 or TRBV12-4 and TRBJ2-3; either TRBD1 or TRBD2 may supply D (5 bases each). Trimming stripped 10 bases from V and 4 bases from J, with 15 bases between. This CDR3 comprises 13 residues. Written as DNA, the CDR3 is TGTGCCATCCACGGGGCGGTGGCAGATACGCAGTATTTT. It codes for CAIHGAVADTQYF.

In this sample, this clonotype turned up a few times. The rearrangement joins TRBV20-1 to TRBJ2-3; either TRBD1 or TRBD2 may fit D (6 bases each). The CDR3 extends over 15 amino acids. Germline CDR1 and CDR2: DFQATT and SNEGSKA (reference sequence). The ends were cut back, 1 base at V and 1 base at J, with 12 bases in the middle. The CDR3 region is CSARVGGGRTDTQYF. The DNA for the CDR3 is TGCAGTGCTAGAGTAGGAGGGGGGCGCACAGATACGCAGTATTTT.

This clonotype was seen ten or more times. This sequence joins TRBV6-5 and TRBJ1-5; D is unclear. Trimming left V 5 bases short and J 0 bases short, with 8 bases between. The V gene's germline CDR1 is MNHEY and CDR2 SVGAGI. This CDR3 has 14 residues. The CDR3 loop is CASSISYSNQPQHF. CDR3 in DNA: TGTGCCAGCAGTATAAGTTATAGCAATCAGCCCCAGCATTTT.

This clonotype showed up just a few times. The rearrangement joins TRBV7-2 to TRBJ1-1; D remains ambiguous. V was shortened by 5 bases and J by 1 base, with 8 bases between the two germline ends. Per germline, CDR1 SGHTA and CDR2 FQGNSA. CDR3 length: 13 amino acids. CDR3 amino acids: CASSQHPNTEAFF. The CDR3 DNA follows: TGTGCCAGCAGCCAGCACCCGAACACTGAAGCTTTCTTT.

The rearrangement joins TRBV5-6 to TRBJ2-1; 15 bases map to TRBD2. Germline lookup yields CDR1 SGHDT and CDR2 YYEEEE. CDR3 size: 15 residues. V shed 4 bases and J 9 bases; nucleotides not matched to a gene: 5. DNA for the CDR3: TGTGCCAGCAGCGCCGGGACTAGCGGGGGGACTGAGCAGTTCTTC. It codes for CASSAGTSGGTEQFF.

The chain couples TRBV9 to TRBJ2-5, with D possibly being TRBD2 (5 bases). The CDR3 spans 16 residues. Germline CDR1 reads SGDLS; CDR2 reads YYNGEE. V was trimmed by 0 bases and J by 4 bases, leaving 16 bases between them. CDR3 sequence reads: CASSVAASTKGETQYF. CDR3 DNA sequence: TGTGCCAGCAGCGTAGCGGCTAGCACGAAGGGAGAGACCCAGTACTTC.

This clonotype was counted between two and nine times. V is TRBV12-3 or TRBV12-4 and J is TRBJ1-5, with D possibly being TRBD1 (5 bases). V was trimmed by 3 bases and J by 3 bases, leaving 9 bases between them. This CDR3 is built from 14 residues. CDR3 nucleotides: TGTGCCAGCAGTTTCGGGGGAGTCAATCAGCCCCAGCATTTT. Amino acids: CASSFGGVNQPQHF.

This clonotype was recorded a few times. This rearrangement joins TRBV4-1 to TRBJ1-6; D remains ambiguous. The CDR3 spans 17 residues. The V end lost 1 base, the J end lost 3 bases, and 13 bases lay between the germline ends. Germline V gives CDR1 MGHRA, CDR2 YSYEKL. The CDR3 here is CASSQAGSVVYNSPLHF. The CDR3 DNA is TGCGCCAGCAGCCAAGCAGGCAGTGTCGTCTATAATTCACCCCTCCACTTT.

This clonotype was counted a few times. The chain recombines TRBV20-1 with TRBJ1-5; the D is unclear. This CDR3 spans 12 amino acids. The germline V gene encodes CDR1 DFQATT and CDR2 SNEGSKA (reference sequence). Trimming took off 2 bases at V and 7 bases at J, with 9 bases between the two ends. In DNA form, the CDR3 reads TGCAGTGCTAGATTATATGCCCAGCCCCAGCATTTT. This translates into CSARLYAQPQHF.

This chain joins TRBV18 and TRBJ1-1; 9 bases line up with TRBD1. V lost 5 bases to trimming and J lost 6 bases; unmatched junction nucleotides: 7. Germline lookup yields CDR1 KGHSH and CDR2 LQKENI. The CDR3 contains 14 residues. CDR3 sequence (DNA): TGTGCCAGCTCAAGCACCGGGACAGGGTCTGAAGCTTTCTTT. It specifies CASSSTGTGSEAFF. The full variable domain, in which reference TRBV18 and TRBJ1-1 provide the parts outside the CDR3, is NAGVMQNPRHLVRRRGQEARLRCSPMKGHSHVYWYRQLPEEGLKFMVYLQKENIIDESGMPKERFSAEFPKEGPSILRIQQVVRGDSAAYFCASSSTGTGSEAFFGQGTRLTVV.

This sequence joins TRBV4-2 and TRBJ1-2; a weak D match, TRBD1 (5 bases). The V gene's germline CDR1 is LGHNA and CDR2 YNFKEQ. Trimming removed 0 bases from V and 4 bases from J, with 12 bases in between. The CDR3 has 15 amino acids. The CDR3 DNA is TGTGCCAGCAGCCAAGATGACAGAGCGTCCTATGGCTACACCTTC. Protein sequence: CASSQDDRASYGYTF.

This chain links TRBV18 with TRBJ1-4, with a tentative D call TRBD1 (6 bases). There are 18 residues in the CDR3. Trimming removed 0 bases from V and 2 bases from J, with 16 bases in between. Germline lookup yields CDR1 KGHSH and CDR2 LQKENI. In DNA, the CDR3 is TGTGCCAGCTCACCACCGAATGGGGGGGCCGGGACTAATGAAAAACTGTTTTTT. Protein: CASSPPNGGAGTNEKLFF. Full variable domain (rest looked up from reference TRBV18 and TRBJ1-4): NAGVMQNPRHLVRRRGQEARLRCSPMKGHSHVYWYRQLPEEGLKFMVYLQKENIIDESGMPKERFSAEFPKEGPSILRIQQVVRGDSAAYFCASSPPNGGAGTNEKLFFGSGTQLSVL.

The chain is built from TRBV7-8 and TRBJ2-3, with 9 bases fitting TRBD1. The V gene end was trimmed by 3 bases and the J gene end by 5 bases; junction bases not matched to a gene: 6. CDR1 SGHVS and CDR2 FQNEAQ come from the germline V gene. The CDR3 has 15 residues. CDR3 in amino acids: CASSFHRGQGDTQYF. CDR3 DNA sequence: TGTGCCAGCAGCTTCCACAGGGGGCAGGGAGATACGCAGTATTTT.

This clonotype was seen more than once but under ten times. The chain carries TRBV4-3 and TRBJ1-6; no firm D call. V shed 0 bases and J shed 12 bases, with 15 bases lying between them. Germline assignment: CDR1 LGHNA and CDR2 YSLEER. The CDR3 length is 15 residues. The CDR3 reads CASSQERRNWEPLHF. The CDR3 DNA follows: TGCGCCAGCAGCCAAGAGAGGAGGAATTGGGAACCCCTCCACTTT.

This clonotype has at least ten counts. The chain has TRBV7-8 and TRBJ2-1, with 7 positions matching TRBD2. V shed 1 base, J shed 6 bases, and the junction held 0 bases outside the gene matches. CDR1 and CDR2 (germline): SGHVS, FQNEAQ. The CDR3 runs 13 residues. The CDR3 nucleotides are TGTGCCAGCAGCTTAGGGACTAGCAATGAGCAGTTCTTC. As protein: CASSLGTSNEQFF.

The chain uses TRBV9 and TRBJ2-2; 9 bases agree with TRBD2. Germline CDR1 and CDR2: SGDLS and YYNGEE. V was pared by 3 bases and J by 2 bases, with 8 bases of the junction left unmatched. The CDR3 covers 17 residues. CDR3 sequence reads: CASSDVAGAFNTGELFF. The CDR3 DNA reads TGTGCCAGCAGCGACGTAGCGGGGGCCTTCAACACCGGGGAGCTGTTTTTT.

This clonotype was detected only a few times. This chain links TRBV7-2 with TRBJ1-4; a possible D gene is TRBD1 (6 bases). The CDR3 has 16 amino acids. Germline V gene lookup returns CDR1 SGHTA and CDR2 FQGNSA. Trimming took off 0 bases at V and 3 bases at J, with 11 bases between the two ends. CDR3 region: CASSLAGTTANEKLFF. CDR3 nucleotide sequence: TGTGCCAGCAGCTTAGCCGGGACAACTGCTAATGAAAAACTGTTTTTT.

The chain employs TRBV12-2 and TRBJ2-7; the D segment call TRBD2 is taken from the table without a DNA check. TRBV12-2 is tagged as a pseudogene. The CDR3 length is 17 residues. The DNA of the CDR3 is TGTGCAAGTCGCTCAGTCCGGATGGCCCTTACAAAATCCGAGCAGTACGTC. Residues: CASRSVRMALTKSEQYV.